The 2 T cell receptor beta chains below were found in one sample sequenced in a study of blood T cell repertoires in COVID-19. Clones were read by immunoSEQ multiplex PCR, and TCRdb kept only the in-frame ones, dropping some. Here the sample spans roughly 170,000 clones, around 72% being singletons. What was sequenced was peripheral blood. These receptors all stem from an elderly woman with acute or convalescent COVID-19.

The sample holds one count of this clone. V and J are TRBV2 and TRBJ2-1; D call uncertain. The germline V gene encodes CDR1 SNHLY and CDR2 FYNNEI. V was cut by 1 base and J by 0 bases, with 7 bases left in between. This CDR3 has 15 amino acids. CDR3 amino acids: CASSEVSFSYNEQFF. The CDR3 region has the DNA TGTGCCAGCAGTGAAGTGTCGTTCTCCTACAATGAGCAGTTCTTC.

The sample holds a few counts of this clone. The genes are TRBV24-1 and TRBJ2-1; TRBD2 matches at 10 bases. The V gene end was trimmed by 4 bases and the J gene end by 4 bases; junction bases not matched to a gene: 15. CDR1 is KGHDR, CDR2 SFDVKD, per germline. The CDR3 is made up of 19 amino acids. The CDR3 region has the DNA TGTGCCACCAGTGAGATACAACTAGCGGGGCCGAATTTTTACAATGAGCAGTTCTTC. Protein product: CATSEIQLAGPNFYNEQFF.